This T cell receptor (beta chain) emerged from a study of T cells after yellow fever vaccination. As for the study in general: For low cell numbers, libraries were made with SMART-Seq v4 Ultra Low Input. Overall study results and limits: Boosting was followed by the reappearance of most primary-vaccination clones (roughly 95% CD4, about 90% CD8).

Note on this clonotype: Its antigen is as yet unknown.

Template switching by 5'RACE produced TCR cDNA, adding a universal primer site and UMIs. TCRdb reprocessed the 5' RACE reads via MiXCR and lists one record per CDR3 protein. The sample lists roughly 330,000 distinct CDR3 sequences, around 7% occurring once. The sequenced sample was PBMCs, obtained approximately 40 days after the first yellow fever vaccination. The clonotype was recovered from a man in his late teens or twenties who received the YFV17D yellow fever vaccine.

The CDR3 sequence is CASSQHRGSYEQYF. Here the CDR3 DNA reads TGCGCCAGCAGCCAGCACAGGGGTTCCTACGAGCAGTACTTC. The rearrangement uses TRBV4-3 and TRBJ2-7; 7 bases match TRBD1. The ends lost 3 bases at V and 1 base at J; junction bases unmatched: 3. Germline V lookup: CDR1 LGHNA, CDR2 YSLEER. CDR3 length: 14 residues.